Here is one T cell receptor beta chain with its context. As originally analysed: Reference gene primer amplification yielded estimated nucleated cell counts. Data came from immunoSEQ multiplex PCR; TCRdb stores just in-frame clones and leaves some out. Clonal size and the V and J genes are those of that table, whereas D and trimming came from the DNA. In the table there are 150,000 to 200,000 clones, about 89% of which are singletons. Unmatched junction bases numbered 16, after V lost 6 bases and J lost 4 bases. The V gene's germline CDR1 is WSHSY and CDR2 SAAADI. This CDR3 is built from 17 residues. This sample stems from a study of blood T cell repertoires in COVID-19. Study in general: From the United States, Italy and Spain came samples of acute and convalescent COVID-19. In each case, the material was cDNA or gDNA derived from T cells, B-cell-depleted T cells, or PBMCs.

The chain recombines TRBV10-2 with TRBJ2-7; 9 nucleotides agree with TRBD1. Material: peripheral blood. The clonotype originates from a man in his 70s with acute or convalescent COVID-19. The CDR3, as DNA: TGCGCCAGCAGGAGGGACAGGGCTACTACGGAAAAATACGAGCAGTACTTC. Protein product: CASRRDRATTEKYEQYF.